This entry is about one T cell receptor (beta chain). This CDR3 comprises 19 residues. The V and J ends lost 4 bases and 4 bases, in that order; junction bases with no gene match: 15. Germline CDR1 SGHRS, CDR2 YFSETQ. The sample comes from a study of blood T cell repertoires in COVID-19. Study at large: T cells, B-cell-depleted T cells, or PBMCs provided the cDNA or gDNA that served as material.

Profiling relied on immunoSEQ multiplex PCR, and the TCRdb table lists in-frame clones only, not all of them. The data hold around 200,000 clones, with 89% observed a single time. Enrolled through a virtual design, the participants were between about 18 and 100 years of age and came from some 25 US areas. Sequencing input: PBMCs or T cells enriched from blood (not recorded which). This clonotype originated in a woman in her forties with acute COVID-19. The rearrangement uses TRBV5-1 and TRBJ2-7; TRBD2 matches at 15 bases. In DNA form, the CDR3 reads TGCGCCAGCAGCATCGCTTGGACTAGCGGGGGGGCTGCTTCTTACGAGCAGTACTTC. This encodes CASSIAWTSGGAASYEQYF.